The 5 T cell receptor beta chains given below trace back to one sample, sequenced in a study of prognosis after radiotherapy for stage I lung cancer. From genomic DNA, two-round multiplex PCR was used to amplify TCR beta CDR3. Each TRBV and TRBJ gene had its own primer in the first PCR round. Each CDR3 protein gets one entry after TCRdb re-called the multiplex PCR reads with MiXCR. The profile covers around 13,000 distinct CDR3 sequences, with approximately 40% appearing a single time and approximately 40% taken by the ten largest. The sample in question was PBMCs, obtained before or after stereotactic body radiation therapy (not recorded which). The source of these receptors is a donor at least 50 years old with non-small cell lung cancer.

This clonotype was observed at least ten times. This chain connects TRBV20-1 to TRBJ2-3; weak D call: TRBD1 (6 bases). Germline V gene lookup returns CDR1 DFQATT and CDR2 SNEGSKA (reference sequence). The CDR3 is made up of 14 amino acids. Trimming took 5 bases from V and 2 from J, leaving 14 bases between them. As DNA, the CDR3 is TGCAGTGCTCCGTACACAGGGCTCACAGATACGCAGTATTTT. It yields the protein CSAPYTGLTDTQYF.

A note on this clonotype: It is likely a read error: a sequence one base away is far more abundant. The chain links TRBV7-9 to TRBJ1-6; D is uncertain. Between the trimmed V and J ends, which lost 5 bases and 9 bases, there was a span of 11 bases. Germline CDR1 SEHNR, CDR2 FQNEAQ (reference sequence). This CDR3 comprises 13 residues. CDR3 sequence: CASSRTGTSPLHF. The CDR3 bases are TGTGCCAGCAGCCGGACGGGTACTTCACCCCTCCACTTT. The full variable domain, completed using reference TRBV7-9 and TRBJ1-6, is DTGVSQNPRHKITKRGQNVTFRCDPISEHNRLYWYRQTLGQGPEFLTYFQNEAQLEKSRLLSDRFSAERPKGSFSTLEIQRTEQGDSAMYLCASSRTGTSPLHFGNGTRLTVT.

The V gene is TRBV6-1, the J gene TRBJ1-2; D is undetermined. The germline gives CDR1 MNHNS, CDR2 SASEGT. The CDR3 length is 14 residues. V lost 7 bases to trimming and J lost 6 bases, with 18 bases between them. The CDR3 loop is CASKRWALADGYTF. DNA of the CDR3: TGTGCCAGCAAGAGATGGGCTCTGGCTGATGGCTACACCTTC.

This clonotype came up once. This chain uses TRBV6-1 with TRBJ2-3, with a weak D call TRBD2 (6 bases). V dropped 6 bases and J dropped 8 bases, with 21 bases sitting between them. Germline values: CDR1 MNHNS, CDR2 SASEGT. The CDR3 has 15 residues. CDR3 residues: CASSLENTGRFTQYF. In DNA form, the CDR3 reads TGTGCCAGCAGCTTAGAGAATACGGGGAGGTTTACGCAGTATTTT.

This sequence joins TRBV20-1 and TRBJ1-5, with D maybe TRBD1 (5 bases). CDR1 is DFQATT, CDR2 SNEGSKA, per germline (reference sequence). V was shortened by 3 bases and J by 4 bases, with 7 bases between the two germline ends. CDR3 length: 12 residues. The DNA for the CDR3 is TGCAGTGCTAGGCAGGGAAATCAGCCCCAGCATTTT. Translated, it gives CSARQGNQPQHF.